Presented here are 22 T cell receptor beta chains from one specimen sequenced in a study of CD8+CD57+ T cells in acquired aplastic anemia. For CDR3 and TCR beta VDJ profiling, genomic DNA was the template used. TCRdb reanalysed the reads using MiXCR and keeps one entry per CDR3 protein. The sample carries hundreds of thousands of distinct CDR3 sequences, around 43% recorded once. Flow cytometry had shown expanded CD8+CD57+ cells in the patients chosen for sequencing. Sequenced: sorted CD4+, CD8+, or CD8+CD57+ T cells (not recorded which) from PBMCs. The receptors originated from a human donor with aplastic anemia.

The chain carries TRBV9 and TRBJ2-5; the D gene is possibly TRBD2 (6 bases). The CDR3 length is 21 residues. Germline V gives CDR1 SGDLS, CDR2 YYNGEE. V was pared by 2 bases and J by 4 bases, with 33 bases between. The CDR3 region is CASSVNSGTYTGGVVRETQYF. In DNA form, the CDR3 reads TGTGCCAGCAGCGTCAACTCCGGGACTTACACCGGGGGTGTGGTTCGAGAGACCCAGTACTTC. The full variable domain, its missing parts supplied by reference TRBV9 and TRBJ2-5, is DSGVTQTPKHLITATGQRVTLRCSPRSGDLSVYWYQQSLDQGLQFLIQYYNGEERAKGNILERFSAQQFPDLHSELNLSSLELGDSALYFCASSVNSGTYTGGVVRETQYFGPGTRLLVL.

The V and J genes are TRBV4-3 and TRBJ2-7; no clear D gene. The V end lost 1 base, the J end lost 6 bases, and 13 bases lay between the germline ends. CDR1 is LGHNA, CDR2 YSLEER, per germline. There are 14 residues in the CDR3. CDR3 protein: CASSQARGSLEQYF. The CDR3 nucleotides are TGCGCCAGCAGCCAAGCAAGAGGTTCGCTCGAGCAGTACTTC.

V gene TRBV15 combines with J gene TRBJ2-3, with TRBD2 matching over 12 bases. After removal of 0 bases from V and 3 bases from J, the junction contained 7 bases not matched to a gene. The CDR3 covers 18 residues. Germline loops: CDR1 LNHNV, CDR2 YYDKDF (reference sequence). The CDR3 is CATSRDETSGSNTDTQYF. For the CDR3, the DNA is TGTGCCACCAGCAGAGATGAGACTAGCGGGAGTAATACAGATACGCAGTATTTT.

The chain recombines TRBV7-2 with TRBJ1-1; a weak D match, TRBD1 (5 bases). The CDR3 extends over 14 amino acids. Germline V gene lookup returns CDR1 SGHTA and CDR2 FQGNSA. V was clipped by 1 base and J by 4 bases, with 10 bases between them. The CDR3 spells CASSLVPDTTEAFF. Here the CDR3 DNA reads TGTGCCAGCAGCTTAGTGCCGGACACCACTGAAGCTTTCTTT.

This clonotype was picked up a small number of times. The CDR3: CASSTTENRVLGEKLFF. The CDR3 coding sequence is TGTGCCAGCAGCACCACGGAAAACAGGGTTTTGGGTGAAAAACTGTTTTTT. The chain carries TRBV28 and TRBJ1-4, with TRBD1 as a possible D gene (6 bases). The CDR3 spans 17 residues. Germline loops: CDR1 MDHEN, CDR2 SYDVKM. Trimming took off 6 bases at V and 7 bases at J, with 24 bases between the two ends.

The rearrangement joins TRBV10-3 to TRBJ2-5; D might be TRBD1 or TRBD2, each matching 5 bases. Trimming took 0 bases from V and 5 from J, leaving 10 bases between them. The CDR3 extends over 14 amino acids. Germline values: CDR1 ENHRY, CDR2 SYGVKD. CDR3 protein: CAISESRGGETQYF. The CDR3 DNA sequence: TGTGCCATCAGTGAGTCTAGGGGCGGGGAGACCCAGTACTTC.

The rearrangement links TRBV18 to TRBJ1-4; 8 bases map to TRBD1. The germline V gene encodes CDR1 KGHSH and CDR2 LQKENI. With 0 bases clipped from V and 10 bases from J, the junction kept 10 bases outside the gene matches. CDR3 length equals 16 residues. The chain's CDR3 is CASSPPGTGSPGKLFF. The CDR3 DNA is TGTGCCAGCTCACCACCTGGGACAGGCTCGCCAGGAAAACTGTTTTTT.

The J gene is TRBJ2-6, the V gene TRBV15; D gene unclear. The length of the CDR3 is 15 residues. Trimming shortened V by 5 bases and J by 2 bases, and 10 bases separated the two germline ends. Per germline, CDR1 LNHNV and CDR2 YYDKDF (reference sequence). CDR3 DNA: TGTGCCACCAGCGTAGGTGGGACTGGGGCCAACGTCCTGACTTTC. Amino acid sequence: CATSVGGTGANVLTF.

For this clonotype: A much larger clone is a single base away; this may be a read error. This chain joins TRBV6-6 and TRBJ1-1, with no clear D. This CDR3 has 13 amino acids. CDR1 and CDR2 (germline): MNHNY, SVGAGI (reference sequence). CDR3 sequence reads: CASGYSGRTEAFF. CDR3 DNA: TGTGCCAGCGGTTACTCGGGTCGGACTGAAGCTTTCTTT.

The J gene is TRBJ1-5, the V gene TRBV15; TRBD1 might be the D (5 bases). V lost 3 bases to trimming and J lost 7 bases, with 13 bases between them. Germline CDR1 reads LNHNV; CDR2 reads YYDKDF (reference sequence). This CDR3 is 14 amino acids long. The CDR3 protein is CATSSRTGRQPQHF. CDR3 nucleotides: TGTGCCACCAGCAGTAGAACAGGAAGGCAGCCCCAGCATTTT.

Regarding this clonotype: At one boundary the junction diverges from the germline segment, which might be a read error. This chain uses TRBV5-1 with TRBJ1-2; D is perhaps TRBD1 (6 bases). Germline-derived CDR1 and CDR2 are SGHRS and YFSETQ. The CDR3 has 15 residues. The CDR3 nucleotides read TGTGCCAGCAGCTCACCGGGGGGGCGAAACTATGGCTACACCTTC. It specifies CASSSPGGRNYGYTF. Full variable domain (rest looked up from reference TRBV5-1 and TRBJ1-2): KAGVTQTPRYLIKTRGQQVTLSCSPISGHRSVSWYQQTPGQGLQFLFEYFSETQRNKGNFPGRFSGRQFSNSRSEMNVSTLELGDSALYLCASSSPGGRNYGYTFGSGTRLTVV.

In this sample, this clonotype turned up many times. The rearrangement links TRBV9 to TRBJ1-4, with D unclear. Germline CDR1 is SGDLS and CDR2 is YYNGEE. The length of the CDR3 is 11 residues. V lost 5 bases, J lost 8 bases, and 7 bases lay in between. In DNA form, the CDR3 reads TGTGCCAGCAGTCGGGCGGAAAAACTGTTTTTT. Translation gives CASSRAEKLFF.

This clonotype was counted only a few times. The V gene is TRBV25-1, the J gene TRBJ2-7; 10 bases match TRBD1. Germline assignment: CDR1 MGHDK and CDR2 SYGVNS. V gave up 5 bases and J gave up 6 bases; unmatched junction bases: 7. The CDR3 extends over 14 amino acids. Here the CDR3 DNA reads TGTGCCAGCAGTAATCGAGGGACAGGGGCCGAGCAGTACTTC. It encodes CASSNRGTGAEQYF.

This clonotype was counted at least ten times. The chain uses TRBV10-3 and TRBJ1-5; D gene unclear. Germline V gene sequence: CDR1 ENHRY, CDR2 SYGVKD. The CDR3 runs 12 residues. V was pared by 2 bases and J by 2 bases, with 1 base between. The DNA of the CDR3 is TGTGCCATCAGTGAGGGCAATCAGCCCCAGCATTTT. It encodes CAISEGNQPQHF.

This clonotype came up a few times. V usage is TRBV6-6 and J usage is TRBJ1-2; D is unclear. Germline lookup yields CDR1 MNHNY and CDR2 SVGAGI (reference sequence). CDR3 size: 14 residues. V lost 4 bases to trimming and J lost 2 bases, with 11 bases between them. The CDR3 loop reads CASSWTFPNYGYTF. Written as DNA, the CDR3 is TGTGCCAGCAGTTGGACTTTCCCCAACTATGGCTACACCTTC.

In its sample, this clonotype was seen many times. V and J are TRBV12-3 or TRBV12-4 and TRBJ1-2; 9 nucleotides agree with TRBD1. This CDR3 has 15 residues. After removal of 6 bases from V and 0 bases from J, the junction contained 5 bases not matched to a gene. This CDR3 is CASSPGQGTNYGYTF. Written as DNA, the CDR3 is TGTGCCAGCAGCCCCGGACAGGGGACTAACTATGGCTACACCTTC.

The J gene is TRBJ2-7, the V gene TRBV11-3, with D possibly being TRBD1 (6 bases). Looked up from germline, CDR1 is SGHNT and CDR2 is YENEEA. There are 15 residues in the CDR3. V lost 1 base, J lost 3 bases, and 13 bases lay in between. The CDR3 DNA follows: TGTGCCAGCAGCTTAGTGGTCGGGGACATCTACGAGCAGTACTTC. Its translation is CASSLVVGDIYEQYF.

Comments on this clonotype: A single base separates this from a much larger clone, so it may be a read error. The chain uses TRBV4-1 and TRBJ1-5, with 8 nucleotides matching TRBD1. Germline CDR1 and CDR2: MGHRA and YSYEKL. The CDR3 is 16 amino acids. CDR3 bases: TGCGCCAGCAGCCAAGTGGGCAGGGGGCCGCAGCAGCCCCGGCATTTT. Residues: CASSQVGRGPQQPRHF.

This clonotype was recorded at least ten times. The chain joins TRBV7-9 to TRBJ2-7; TRBD1 or TRBD2 may be the D gene (5 bases each). The V gene's germline CDR1 is SEHNR and CDR2 FQNEAQ (reference sequence). The CDR3 extends over 14 amino acids. V was cut by 5 bases and J by 2 bases, with 13 bases left in between. The CDR3 DNA sequence: TGTGCCAGCAGCGAGGGACCAGCGCCCTACGAGCAGTACTTC. Encoded protein: CASSEGPAPYEQYF.

In this sample, this clonotype turned up a few times. A much larger clone lies a single base off, so this may be a read error. This chain connects TRBV9 to TRBJ2-2; D is possibly TRBD2 (6 bases). The CDR3 length is 12 residues. Trimming cost V 4 bases and J 11 bases, with 12 bases left between them. In germline, CDR1 is SGDLS, CDR2 YYNGEE. CDR3 DNA: TGTGCCAGCAGCTCAGGGAGGTTAGAGCTGTTTTTT. It yields the protein CASSSGRLELFF.

At least ten counts were recorded for this clonotype. This chain links TRBV5-6 with TRBJ2-5, with D uncertain. Germline V lookup: CDR1 SGHDT, CDR2 YYEEEE. This CDR3 spans 11 amino acids. With 4 bases removed from V and 1 base from J, the gap between germline ends came to 2 bases. The CDR3 DNA sequence: TGTGCCAGCAGCGTCCAAGAGACCCAGTACTTC. It codes for CASSVQETQYF.

This chain connects TRBV9 to TRBJ2-7; 8 bases are a match to TRBD2. The V and J ends lost 4 bases and 4 bases, in that order; junction bases with no gene match: 7. This CDR3 region has 14 residues. Germline values: CDR1 SGDLS, CDR2 YYNGEE. CDR3 nucleotide sequence: TGTGCCAGCAGCCCCCGGGGGGGGGTTTACGAGCAGTACTTC. As protein: CASSPRGGVYEQYF.